The 17 T cell receptor beta chains below all came from one sample that was sequenced in a study of T-cell memory formation after mild COVID-19. TCRdb re-analysed the 5' RACE reads in MiXCR, keeping a single row per CDR3 protein. The sample consists of approximately 410,000 distinct CDR3 sequences, 23% of them appearing once. Material for sequencing was PBMCs or a T cell subset sorted from them (not recorded which). These TCRs come from an adult woman who had mild COVID-19 (a few samples of this study predate the infection). Cell type and time point are not known.

V gene TRBV12-3 or TRBV12-4 combines with J gene TRBJ2-7; possibly TRBD1 or TRBD2 for D (6 bases each). This CDR3 comprises 14 residues. V dropped 6 bases and J dropped 3 bases, with 15 bases sitting between them. CDR3 sequence: CASRLGGRLYEQYF. The CDR3 coding sequence is TGTGCCAGCAGGCTTGGGGGGCGACTCTACGAGCAGTACTTC.

This chain uses TRBV9 with TRBJ1-5, with TRBD1 as a possible D gene (6 bases). V lost 0 bases, J lost 4 bases, and 11 bases lay in between. This CDR3 comprises 15 residues. Germline CDR1 and CDR2: SGDLS and YYNGEE. The CDR3 reads CASSVEADSNQPQHF. The CDR3 coding sequence is TGTGCCAGCAGCGTAGAAGCGGACAGTAATCAGCCCCAGCATTTT. Using reference TRBV9 and TRBJ1-5 for the parts outside the CDR3, the full variable domain is DSGVTQTPKHLITATGQRVTLRCSPRSGDLSVYWYQQSLDQGLQFLIQYYNGEERAKGNILERFSAQQFPDLHSELNLSSLELGDSALYFCASSVEADSNQPQHFGDGTRLSIL.

The table lists this clonotype with a few counts. V gene TRBV2 combines with J gene TRBJ1-2; D is ambiguous. Trimming stripped 2 bases from V and 1 base from J, with 8 bases between. Germline V CDR1 and CDR2: SNHLY, FYNNEI. This CDR3 has 14 residues. The CDR3 coding sequence is TGTGCCAGCAGTGAATTTTACATTAACTATGGCTACACCTTC. Protein sequence: CASSEFYINYGYTF. Together with reference TRBV2 and TRBJ1-2, the CDR3 gives the full variable domain: EPEVTQTPSHQVTQMGQEVILRCVPISNHLYFYWYRQILGQKVEFLVSFYNNEISEKSEIFDDQFSVERPDGSNFTLKIRSTKLEDSAMYFCASSEFYINYGYTFGSGTRLTVV.

CDR3 DNA: TGCAGCGTCAGCCGCGGGGTTGGGAATGAGCAGTTCTTC. Its translation: CSVSRGVGNEQFF. This rearrangement joins TRBV29-1 to TRBJ2-1; D may be TRBD2 (6 bases). This CDR3 is built from 13 residues. Germline values: CDR1 SQVTM, CDR2 ANQGSEA. Trimming pared 6 bases from V and 7 bases from J, leaving 16 bases between.

This chain links TRBV20-1 with TRBJ1-5; a weak D match, TRBD1 (5 bases). Per the germline V gene, CDR1 is DFQATT and CDR2 is SNEGSKA (reference sequence). V lost 5 bases and J lost 0, with 11 bases in between. There are 14 residues in the CDR3. This CDR3 reads CSAGTGDSNQPQHF. The CDR3 DNA follows: TGCAGTGCTGGTACGGGGGATAGCAATCAGCCCCAGCATTTT.

This clonotype was seen a handful of times. This chain connects TRBV20-1 to TRBJ2-3, with D perhaps matching TRBD2 (5 bases). The CDR3 length is 12 residues. Germline V gene sequence: CDR1 DFQATT, CDR2 SNEGSKA (reference sequence). CDR3 amino acids: CSLISQRNTQYF. The CDR3 DNA is TGCAGCCTAATCTCTCAGCGGAATACGCAGTATTTT.

The chain combines TRBV2 with TRBJ1-4; 7 bases fit TRBD1. The germline CDR1 and CDR2 sequences are SNHLY and FYNNEI. This CDR3 is built from 14 residues. With 5 bases clipped from V and 3 bases from J, the junction kept 3 bases outside the gene matches. The DNA of the CDR3 is TGTGCCAGCAGTTGGGACAGATCTAATGAAAAACTGTTTTTT. It specifies CASSWDRSNEKLFF.

V and J are TRBV5-1 and TRBJ2-7; TRBD2 matches 11 bases. Germline CDR1 SGHRS, CDR2 YFSETQ. CDR3 length: 17 residues. V trimming: 2 bases; J trimming: 0 bases; junction bases outside the gene matches: 7. The CDR3 is CASSLASGGLFSYEQYF. CDR3 nucleotides: TGCGCCAGCAGCTTAGCTAGCGGGGGGCTCTTCTCCTACGAGCAGTACTTC.

This sequence joins TRBV29-1 and TRBJ1-1; D gene ambiguous. CDR3 length: 16 amino acids. Germline lookup yields CDR1 SQVTM and CDR2 ANQGSEA. V dropped 0 bases and J dropped 2 bases, with 16 bases sitting between them. For the CDR3, the DNA is TGCAGCGTTGAAGATCCCTCGAATGTCGTCAACACTGAAGCTTTCTTT. It encodes CSVEDPSNVVNTEAFF.

The chain combines TRBV7-8 with TRBJ2-2, with TRBD2 matching over 11 bases. CDR1 and CDR2 (germline): SGHVS, FQNEAQ. This CDR3 contains 19 residues. V was pared by 5 bases and J by 3 bases, with 14 bases of the junction left unmatched. Written as DNA, the CDR3 is TGTGCCAGCAGCCTCCCTTCGGGTAGCGGGAGGGATGACACCGGGGAGCTGTTTTTT. It encodes CASSLPSGSGRDDTGELFF.

This clonotype appeared a few times. This rearrangement joins TRBV9 to TRBJ2-7, with D perhaps TRBD1 (6 bases). Looked up from germline, CDR1 is SGDLS and CDR2 is YYNGEE. V lost 4 bases, J lost 0 bases, and 11 bases lay in between. The CDR3 loop spans 14 amino acids. The CDR3 reads CASSPKGGSYEQYF. For the CDR3, the DNA is TGTGCCAGCAGCCCTAAAGGGGGCTCCTACGAGCAGTACTTC.

This clonotype was found a few times. The rearrangement uses TRBV4-2 and TRBJ2-1; D is ambiguous. CDR1 and CDR2 from the germline V gene are LGHNA and YNFKEQ. V lost 1 base and J 5 bases, leaving 9 bases between the germline ends. This CDR3 has 14 residues. The CDR3 DNA reads TGTGCCAGCAGCCAAGTTGGAGCCAACAATGAGCAGTTCTTC. Its translation is CASSQVGANNEQFF.

This clonotype was detected only a few times. The rearrangement joins TRBV12-3 or TRBV12-4 to TRBJ1-1; the D is unclear. The CDR3 loop spans 13 amino acids. Between the trimmed V and J ends, which lost 2 bases and 6 bases, there was a span of 10 bases. CDR3 bases: TGTGCCAGCAGTTTACGGCGCGGACCTGAAGCTTTCTTT. It encodes CASSLRRGPEAFF.

This clonotype has a single count. This chain connects TRBV10-3 to TRBJ2-2; weak D call: TRBD2 (6 bases). Per the germline V gene, CDR1 is ENHRY and CDR2 is SYGVKD. V shed 0 bases and J shed 4 bases, with 9 bases lying between them. This CDR3 has 15 residues. The CDR3 DNA is TGTGCCATCAGTGAGTCGGGGGGTCGCACCGGGGAGCTGTTTTTT. It specifies CAISESGGRTGELFF.

V and J are TRBV7-3 and TRBJ2-1; a possible D gene is TRBD2 (6 bases). CDR1 is SGHTA and CDR2 is FQGTGA in the germline V gene. The V end lost 5 bases, the J end lost 1 base, and 15 bases lay between the germline ends. This CDR3 region has 16 residues. DNA of the CDR3: TGTGCCAGCAGCCCCGGGACTTCCCTGTCCTACAATGAGCAGTTCTTC. Residues: CASSPGTSLSYNEQFF. Based on the CDR3 plus reference TRBV7-3 and TRBJ2-1, the full variable domain is GAGVSQTPSNKVTEKGKYVELRCDPISGHTALYWYRQSLGQGPEFLIYFQGTGAADDSGLPNDRFFAVRPEGSVSTLKIQRTERGDSAVYLCASSPGTSLSYNEQFFGPGTRLTVL.

This chain uses TRBV20-1 with TRBJ2-1; 12 nucleotides agree with TRBD1. After removal of 0 bases from V and 9 bases from J, the junction contained 3 bases not matched to a gene. This CDR3 has 14 residues. Germline values: CDR1 DFQATT, CDR2 SNEGSKA (reference sequence). The chain's CDR3 is CSAREGTGGSEQFF. For the CDR3, the DNA is TGCAGTGCTAGAGAGGGGACAGGGGGCAGTGAGCAGTTCTTC.

The chain has TRBV7-2 and TRBJ1-1; D may be TRBD1 (6 bases). CDR3 length equals 13 residues. Trimming shortened V by 5 bases and J by 5 bases, and 12 bases separated the two germline ends. The germline V gene has CDR1 SGHTA and CDR2 FQGNSA. CDR3 sequence reads: CASSTDTGTEAFF. The CDR3 DNA reads TGTGCCAGCAGCACAGACACAGGGACTGAAGCTTTCTTT. The full variable domain, with the rest looked up from reference TRBV7-2 and TRBJ1-1, is GAGVSQSPSNKVTEKGKDVELRCDPISGHTALYWYRQSLGQGLEFLIYFQGNSAPDKSGLPSDRFSAERTGGSVSTLTIQRTQQEDSAVYLCASSTDTGTEAFFGQGTRLTVV.